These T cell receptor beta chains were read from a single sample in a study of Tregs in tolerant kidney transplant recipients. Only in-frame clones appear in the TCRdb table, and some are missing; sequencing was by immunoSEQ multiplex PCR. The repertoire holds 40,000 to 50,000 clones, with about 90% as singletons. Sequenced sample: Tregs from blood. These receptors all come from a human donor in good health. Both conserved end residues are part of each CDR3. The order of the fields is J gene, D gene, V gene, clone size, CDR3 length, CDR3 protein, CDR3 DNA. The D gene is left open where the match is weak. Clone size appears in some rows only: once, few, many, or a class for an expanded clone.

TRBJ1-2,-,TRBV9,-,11,CASSLDEGYTF,TGTGCCAGCAGCTTAGATGAGGGCTACACCTTC
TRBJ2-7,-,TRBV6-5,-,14,CASRGPPGTHEQYF,TGTGCCAGCAGGGGACCCCCCGGGACCCACGAGCAGTACTTC
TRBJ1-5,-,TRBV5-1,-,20,CASSSRPTGRRFNSNQPQHF,TGCGCCAGCAGCTCCCGGCCGACTGGCCGGCGATTCAATAGCAATCAGCCCCAGCATTTT
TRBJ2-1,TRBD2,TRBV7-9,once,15,CASSSPQRGYNEQFF,TGTGCCAGCAGCTCCCCCCAGCGGGGATACAATGAGCAGTTCTTC
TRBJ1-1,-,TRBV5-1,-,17,CASSQPRIEGMNTEAFF,TGCGCCAGCAGCCAACCTCGAATTGAGGGTATGAACACTGAAGCTTTCTTT
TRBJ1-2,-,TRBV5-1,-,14,CASSFTGTNYGYTF,TGCGCCAGCAGCTTCACGGGGACAAACTATGGCTACACCTTC
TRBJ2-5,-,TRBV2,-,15,CASSRPGLIQETQYF,TGTGCCAGCAGTAGACCCGGACTGATACAAGAGACCCAGTACTTC
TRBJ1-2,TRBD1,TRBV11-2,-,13,CASGTGVNYGYTF,TGTGCCAGTGGGACAGGGGTTAACTATGGCTACACCTTC
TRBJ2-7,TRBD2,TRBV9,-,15,CASSVAASGVYEQYF,TGTGCCAGCAGCGTAGCGGCTAGCGGGGTCTACGAGCAGTACTTC
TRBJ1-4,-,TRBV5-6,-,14,CASSLGRGGEKLFF,TGTGCCAGCAGCTTGGGTAGGGGTGGTGAAAAACTGTTTTTT
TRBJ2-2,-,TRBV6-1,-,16,CASSEGRQMNTGELFF,TGTGCCAGCAGTGAAGGGAGGCAGATGAACACCGGGGAGCTGTTTTTT
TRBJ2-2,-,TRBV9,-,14,CASGRPGNTGELFF,TGTGCCAGCGGGAGACCAGGGAACACCGGGGAGCTGTTTTTT
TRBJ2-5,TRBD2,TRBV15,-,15,CATSREAGGQETQYF,TGTGCCACCAGCAGAGAGGCGGGGGGACAAGAGACCCAGTACTTC
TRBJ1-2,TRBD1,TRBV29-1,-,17,CSVVGQGDLWGIYGYTF,TGCAGCGTTGTAGGACAGGGGGATCTTTGGGGTATCTATGGCTACACCTTC
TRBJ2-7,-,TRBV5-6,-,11,CASSYGYEQYF,TGTGCCAGCAGCTACGGGTACGAGCAGTACTTC
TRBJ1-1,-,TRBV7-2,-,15,CASSLGSGDGTEAFF,TGTGCCAGCAGCTTAGGATCGGGGGATGGCACTGAAGCTTTCTTT
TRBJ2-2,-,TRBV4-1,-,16,CASSQDRSRDTGELFF,TGCGCCAGCAGCCAAGACCGGAGTAGGGACACCGGGGAGCTGTTTTTT
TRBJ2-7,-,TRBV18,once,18,CASSTRQALGLGYYEQYF,TGTGCCAGCTCAACTAGACAGGCCTTAGGACTAGGATACTACGAGCAGTACTTC
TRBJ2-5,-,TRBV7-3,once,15,CASSSIGGGSETQYF,TGTGCCAGCAGCTCCATTGGTGGGGGAAGCGAGACCCAGTACTTC
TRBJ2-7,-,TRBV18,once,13,CASSIVQGYEQYF,TGTGCCAGCTCAATTGTACAGGGTTACGAGCAGTACTTC
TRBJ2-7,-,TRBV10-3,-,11,CAIRAGYEQYF,TGTGCCATCCGGGCCGGGTACGAGCAGTACTTC
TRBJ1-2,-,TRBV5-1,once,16,CASSLGQTSLLYGYTF,TGCGCCAGCAGCTTGGGACAAACTTCGCTCCTCTATGGCTACACCTTC
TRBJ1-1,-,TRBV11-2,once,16,CASSLEVQGSNTEAFF,TGTGCCAGCAGCCTAGAGGTTCAGGGGTCGAACACTGAAGCTTTCTTT
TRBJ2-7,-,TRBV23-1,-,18,CASSQSWRGSPLGGEQYF,TGCGCCAGCAGTCAATCTTGGAGGGGCAGCCCCCTTGGGGGCGAGCAGTACTTC
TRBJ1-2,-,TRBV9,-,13,CASSVDNYYGYTF,TGTGCCAGCAGCGTAGATAATTACTATGGCTACACCTTC
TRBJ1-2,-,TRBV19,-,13,CASSIVSGYGYTF,TGTGCCAGTAGTATAGTGTCAGGCTATGGCTACACCTTC
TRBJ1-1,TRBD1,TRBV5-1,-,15,CASSSMGQGNTEAFF,TGCGCCAGCAGCTCTATGGGACAGGGGAACACTGAAGCTTTCTTT
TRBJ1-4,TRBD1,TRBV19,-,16,CASSPSGTGINEKLFF,TGTGCCAGTAGTCCGAGCGGGACAGGAATTAATGAAAAACTGTTTTTT
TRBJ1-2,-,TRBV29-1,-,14,CSVGPGRANYGYTF,TGCAGCGTCGGCCCCGGACGGGCGAACTATGGCTACACCTTC
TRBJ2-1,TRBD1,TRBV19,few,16,CASSNPGDRGYNEQFF,TGTGCCAGTAGTAACCCGGGGGACAGGGGATACAATGAGCAGTTCTTC
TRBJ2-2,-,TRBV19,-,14,CASSKSAGTGELFF,TGTGCCAGTAGCAAAAGCGCAGGCACCGGGGAGCTGTTTTTT
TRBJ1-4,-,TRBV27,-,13,CASSGYGNEKLFF,TGTGCCAGCAGTGGGTACGGTAATGAAAAACTGTTTTTT
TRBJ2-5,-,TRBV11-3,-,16,CASSLDGQRGEETQYF,TGTGCCAGCAGCTTAGATGGGCAGAGGGGTGAAGAGACCCAGTACTTC
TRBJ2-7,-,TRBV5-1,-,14,CASSMPLGGGEQYF,TGCGCCAGCAGCATGCCCTTAGGGGGAGGCGAGCAGTACTTC
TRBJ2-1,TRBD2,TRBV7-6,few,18,CASSLAGAGGPLINEQFF,TGTGCCAGCAGCTTAGCGGGGGCGGGAGGGCCACTAATTAATGAGCAGTTCTTC
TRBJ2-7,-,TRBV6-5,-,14,CAATSGGAPNEQYF,TGTGCCGCAACCTCAGGGGGGGCCCCCAACGAGCAGTACTTC
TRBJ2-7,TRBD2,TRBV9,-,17,CASSLQNGAGADYEQYF,TGTGCCAGCAGCCTTCAGAACGGGGCGGGAGCGGACTACGAGCAGTACTTC
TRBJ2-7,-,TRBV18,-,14,CASSPGALSYEQYF,TGTGCCAGCTCCCCGGGGGCACTGTCCTACGAGCAGTACTTC
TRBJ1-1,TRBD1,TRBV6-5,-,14,CASRRTGENTEAFF,TGTGCCAGCAGGAGGACAGGGGAGAACACTGAAGCTTTCTTT
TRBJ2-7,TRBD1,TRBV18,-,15,CASSPKGQGAGEQYF,TGTGCCAGCTCACCAAAGGGGCAGGGGGCTGGGGAGCAGTACTTC
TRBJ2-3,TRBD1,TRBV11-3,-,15,CASSLLTGGMNTQYF,TGTGCCAGCAGCTTATTAACAGGGGGCATGAATACGCAGTATTTT
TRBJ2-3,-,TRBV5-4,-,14,CASSLGGTTDTQYF,TGTGCCAGCAGCTTGGGCGGGACCACAGATACGCAGTATTTT
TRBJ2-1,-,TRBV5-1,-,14,CASSYGTSYNEQFF,TGCGCCAGCAGCTACGGAACTAGCTACAATGAGCAGTTCTTC
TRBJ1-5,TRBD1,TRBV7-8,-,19,CASSAYPRDRGQSNQPQHF,TGTGCCAGCAGCGCATATCCACGGGACAGGGGGCAGAGCAATCAGCCCCAGCATTTT
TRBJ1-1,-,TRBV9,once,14,CASSPRGMNTEAFF,TGTGCCAGCAGCCCCCGAGGGATGAACACTGAAGCTTTCTTT